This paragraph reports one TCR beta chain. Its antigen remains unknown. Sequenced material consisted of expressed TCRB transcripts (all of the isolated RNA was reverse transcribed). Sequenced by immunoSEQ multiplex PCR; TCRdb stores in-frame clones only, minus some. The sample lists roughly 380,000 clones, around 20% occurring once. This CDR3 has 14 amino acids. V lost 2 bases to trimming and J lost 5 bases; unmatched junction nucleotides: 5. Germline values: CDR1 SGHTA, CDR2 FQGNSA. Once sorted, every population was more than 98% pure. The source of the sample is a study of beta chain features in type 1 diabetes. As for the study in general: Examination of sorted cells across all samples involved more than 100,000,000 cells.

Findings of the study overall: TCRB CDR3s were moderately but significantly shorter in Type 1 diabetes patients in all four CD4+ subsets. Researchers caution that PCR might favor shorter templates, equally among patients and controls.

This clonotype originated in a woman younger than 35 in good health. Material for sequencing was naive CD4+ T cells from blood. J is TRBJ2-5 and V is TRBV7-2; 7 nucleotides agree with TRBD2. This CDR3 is CASSLFGGYETQYF. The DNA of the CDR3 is TGTGCCAGCAGCTTATTCGGGGGGTATGAGACCCAGTACTTC.